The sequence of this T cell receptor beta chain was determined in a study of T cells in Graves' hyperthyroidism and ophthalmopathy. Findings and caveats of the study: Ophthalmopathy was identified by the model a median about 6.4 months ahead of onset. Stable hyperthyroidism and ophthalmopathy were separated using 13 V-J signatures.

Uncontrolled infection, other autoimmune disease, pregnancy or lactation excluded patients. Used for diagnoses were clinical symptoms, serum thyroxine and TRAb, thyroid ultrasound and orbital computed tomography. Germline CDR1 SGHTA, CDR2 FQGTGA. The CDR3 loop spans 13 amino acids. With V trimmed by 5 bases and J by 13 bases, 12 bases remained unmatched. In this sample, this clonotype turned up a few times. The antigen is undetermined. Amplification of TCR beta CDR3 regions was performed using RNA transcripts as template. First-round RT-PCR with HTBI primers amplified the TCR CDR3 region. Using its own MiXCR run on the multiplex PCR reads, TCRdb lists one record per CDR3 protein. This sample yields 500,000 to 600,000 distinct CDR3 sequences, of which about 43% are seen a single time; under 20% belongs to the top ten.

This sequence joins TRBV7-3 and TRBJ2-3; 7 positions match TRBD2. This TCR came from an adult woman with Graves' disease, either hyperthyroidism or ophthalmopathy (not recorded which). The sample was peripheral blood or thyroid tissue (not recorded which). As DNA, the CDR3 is TGTGCCAGCAGCGTCAGGTCTAGCGGTTTAAAGTATTTT. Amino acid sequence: CASSVRSSGLKYF.